Sequencing of this T cell receptor (beta chain) was carried out in a study of shared clonotypes between healthy human individuals (dated by TCRdb to the early 2020s). The study in broad terms: Two women and three men aged 18 to 49 years were included in the cohort. Blood TCR repertoires of about 5 healthy adults were deeply sequenced to estimate repertoire size and the extent of clonotype sharing between individuals. Per donor, three plates each were used for CD4 naive and CD4 memory, two for CD8 naive, and one for CD8 memory. Leukapheresis yielded between about 0.9 and 8.9 billion PBMCs per donor. Libraries were prepared and TCR repertoires were sequenced by different laboratories using diverse techniques, in order to increase sequencing depth and limit assay-specific biases.

Using the deep immunoSEQ assay, multiplex PCR amplified TCR CDR3 regions from genomic DNA. For each cell subset, the extracted genomic DNA was distributed evenly across all wells of several immunoSEQ 96-well plates, and each plate served as one replicate. For sorted subsets, each replicate PCR was loaded with 200 to 250 ng genomic DNA, equivalent to some 27,000 T cell genomes. The purified libraries were quantified using a Qubit 3.0 fluorometer, sized with a Bioanalyzer 2100, and then quantified again using the KAPA Library Quantification kit. A separate single-read 150-cycle Illumina NextSeq 550 flow cell was used to sequence each immunoSEQ 96-well plate. The study's own analysis went as follows. Because only junctional sequences without quality scores were contained in the immunoSEQ output, filtering matching that applied to full-length reads could not be performed. Sequences were annotated with PyIR, a Python wrapper for IgBLAST v1.9, using IMGT germline references to assign V/J genes and CDR3. Any read was removed if the V/J assignment was weak (E-value above 1e-6), the CDR3 was missing, or the read contained stop codons, out-of-frame junctions, or ambiguous translated residues. V3J clonotypes were defined as sequences sharing an identical inferred V gene, J gene, and CDR3 amino acid sequence. The percentage overlap between two repertoires was calculated by dividing the number of shared unique clonotypes by the size of the smaller repertoire. Richness of each repertoire was evaluated using RTK rarefaction, the Chao1 estimator, and Recon v2.1 estimates of unobserved clonotypes. Generation probabilities were computed with OLGA for all TCRbeta clonotypes obtained by the gDNA method from a handful of donors. TCRdb mirrors the immuneACCESS table, restricted to in-frame sequences. Some clones are absent from its copies; in checked studies, under half trace to an unresolved V gene, and the reason for the others is unknown. That table furnishes V, J and clone size, whereas the DNA furnished D and trimming. The sample table holds roughly 2,300,000 clones, of which 85% to 95% were seen once. In total, the top ten clones hold around 0.4% of the sample.

Healthy HIV-negative adults with no recently reported acute infections or vaccinations were included as donors. Every donor was a Caucasian adult residing in Nashville, Tennessee, USA. Magnetic negative selection was used to enrich CD4+ T cells, after which naive cells were positively selected on CD45RA and the negative fraction became the memory subset. Blood was obtained by leukapheresis, after which PBMCs were separated by Ficoll-Histopaque density gradient centrifugation and cryopreserved in liquid nitrogen vapor phase. Purity and quantity of every magnetically sorted T cell population were checked by analytical flow cytometry. From each sorted fraction, genomic DNA was isolated and quantified by UV absorbance on a Nanodrop 2000c. Results the study describes overall, beyond this receptor: Higher generation probabilities were observed for clonotypes shared by all four sorted-subset donors than for non-shared clonotypes. Because the study included a small number of donors, the genetic and exposure-history diversity represented was limited. Sampling was restricted to blood, and TCR repertoires in tissues likely differ from the TCR repertoires found in blood. When several donors were compared, the shared fraction of clonotypes was around 5.1% for naive CD4, around 4% for naive CD8, 2% to 2.5% for memory CD4, and 0.3% to 0.5% for memory CD8. Incomplete sequencing was indicated by rarefaction of sorted-subset datasets, despite the large sequencing depth. Pairwise subsampling indicated that sequencing depth was expected to affect the degree of clonotype sharing among donors. Estimated clonotype richness was generally larger for naive than for memory subsets.

Based on the germline V gene, the CDR1 and CDR2 sequences are SGHRS and YFSETQ. Spanning cysteine to phenylalanine, the CDR3 consists of 15 amino acids. The kept DNA is CDR3 alone, 45 bases in frame from the first base. Between the V and J ends, shortened by 4 bases and 4 bases respectively, the junction contains 15 bases. About this clone itself: No cognate antigen has been identified for it. No per-base quality is available; no much larger clone lies one base away.

The V and J segments used are TRBV5-1 and TRBJ1-3; TRBD1 is a possible D gene, resting on 5 matching bases. This clonotype was sampled from a man between 18 and 35 years old in good health. Some clones in this sample may be carry-over from other donors' samples. Sequencing was done on a sample of naive CD4+ T cells from PBMCs. What the cell subset or site label conveys for this sample: CD45RA+ positively selected. The encoded CDR3 is CASSGEGRTGNTIYF. The nucleotides read TGCGCCAGCAGCGGGGAGGGGAGAACAGGAAACACCATATATTTT.